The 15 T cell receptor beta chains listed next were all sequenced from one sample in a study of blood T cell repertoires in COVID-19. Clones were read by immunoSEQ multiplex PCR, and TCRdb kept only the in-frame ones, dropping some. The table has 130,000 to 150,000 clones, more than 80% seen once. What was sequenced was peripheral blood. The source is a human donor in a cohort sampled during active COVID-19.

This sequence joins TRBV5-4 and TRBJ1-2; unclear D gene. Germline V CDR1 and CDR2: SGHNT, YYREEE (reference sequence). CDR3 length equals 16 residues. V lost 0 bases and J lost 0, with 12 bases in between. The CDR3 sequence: CASSLEGGLTNYGYTF. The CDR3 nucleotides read TGTGCCAGCAGCTTGGAGGGAGGGTTAACTAACTATGGCTACACCTTC. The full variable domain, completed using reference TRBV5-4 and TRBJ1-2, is ETGVTQSPTHLIKTRGQQVTLRCSSQSGHNTVSWYQQALGQGPQFIFQYYREEENGRGNFPPRFSGLQFPNYSSELNVNALELDDSALYLCASSLEGGLTNYGYTFGSGTRLTVV.

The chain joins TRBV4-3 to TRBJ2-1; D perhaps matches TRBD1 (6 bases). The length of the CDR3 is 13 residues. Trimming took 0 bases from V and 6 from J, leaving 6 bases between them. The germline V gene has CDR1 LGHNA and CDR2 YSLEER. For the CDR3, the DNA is TGCGCCAGCAGCCAAGAGGACAGCAATGAGCAGTTCTTC. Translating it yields CASSQEDSNEQFF.

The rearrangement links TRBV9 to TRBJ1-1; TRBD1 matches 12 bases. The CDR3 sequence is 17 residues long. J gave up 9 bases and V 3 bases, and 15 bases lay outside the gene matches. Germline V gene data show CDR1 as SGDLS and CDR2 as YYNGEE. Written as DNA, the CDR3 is TGTGCCAGCAGCGCGGTACTCGGGACAGGGGGCGGAGGGAAAGCTTTCTTT. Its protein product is CASSAVLGTGGGGKAFF. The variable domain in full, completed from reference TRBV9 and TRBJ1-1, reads DSGVTQTPKHLITATGQRVTLRCSPRSGDLSVYWYQQSLDQGLQFLIQYYNGEERAKGNILERFSAQQFPDLHSELNLSSLELGDSALYFCASSAVLGTGGGGKAFFGQGTRLTVV.

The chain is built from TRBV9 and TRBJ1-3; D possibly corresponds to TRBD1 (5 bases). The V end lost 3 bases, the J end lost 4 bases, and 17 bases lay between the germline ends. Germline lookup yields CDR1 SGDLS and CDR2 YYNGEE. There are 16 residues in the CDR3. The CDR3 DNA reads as TGTGCCAGCAGCGAGGGACTTACCGGAGCCGGAAACACCATATATTTT. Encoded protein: CASSEGLTGAGNTIYF.

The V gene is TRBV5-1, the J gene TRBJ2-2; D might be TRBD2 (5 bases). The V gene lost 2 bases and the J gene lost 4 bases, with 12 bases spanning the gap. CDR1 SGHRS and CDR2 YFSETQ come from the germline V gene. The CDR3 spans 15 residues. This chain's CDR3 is CASSFGLGSTGELFF. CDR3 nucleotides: TGCGCCAGCAGCTTTGGCCTGGGGAGCACCGGGGAGCTGTTTTTT.

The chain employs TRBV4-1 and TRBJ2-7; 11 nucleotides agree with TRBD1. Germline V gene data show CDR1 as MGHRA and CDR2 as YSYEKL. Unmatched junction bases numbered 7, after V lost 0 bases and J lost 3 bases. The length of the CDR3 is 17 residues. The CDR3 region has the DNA TGCGCCAGCAGCCAAGACTGGACAGGGGGCCTTATCTACGAGCAGTACTTC. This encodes CASSQDWTGGLIYEQYF.

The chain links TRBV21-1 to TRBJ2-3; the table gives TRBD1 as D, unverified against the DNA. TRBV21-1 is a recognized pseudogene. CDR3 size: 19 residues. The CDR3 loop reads CASIIFKGSGTGHTDTQYF. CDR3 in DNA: TGTGCCAGCATCATCTTCAAGGGGTCCGGGACAGGGCACACAGATACGCAGTATTTT.

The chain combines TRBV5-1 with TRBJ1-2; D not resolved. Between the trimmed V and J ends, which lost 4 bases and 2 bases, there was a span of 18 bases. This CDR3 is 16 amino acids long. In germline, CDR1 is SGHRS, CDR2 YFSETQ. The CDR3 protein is CASSAREGGLNYGYTF. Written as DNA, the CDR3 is TGCGCCAGCAGCGCTCGCGAGGGAGGTCTCAACTATGGCTACACCTTC.

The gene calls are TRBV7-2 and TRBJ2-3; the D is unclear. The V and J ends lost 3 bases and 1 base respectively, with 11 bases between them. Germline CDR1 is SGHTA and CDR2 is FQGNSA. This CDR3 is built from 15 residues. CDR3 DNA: TGTGCCAGCAGCTTGCCCGGTCTGGGCACAGATACGCAGTATTTT. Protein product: CASSLPGLGTDTQYF.

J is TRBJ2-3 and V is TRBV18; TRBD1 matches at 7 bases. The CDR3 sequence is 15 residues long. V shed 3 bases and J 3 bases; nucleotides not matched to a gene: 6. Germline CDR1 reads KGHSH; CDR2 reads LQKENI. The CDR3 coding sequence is TGTGCCAGCTCACCCCTAGGACAGGCGACAGATACGCAGTATTTT. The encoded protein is CASSPLGQATDTQYF.

The CDR3 sequence is CASSQGVRSPLHF. The CDR3 region has the DNA TGTGCCAGCAGCCAGGGTGTCAGATCACCCCTCCACTTT. The rearrangement uses TRBV11-2 and TRBJ1-6; a possible D gene is TRBD1 (5 bases). The V and J ends lost 5 bases and 10 bases respectively, with 12 bases between them. Germline V CDR1 and CDR2: SGHAT, FQNNGV. The CDR3 is 13 residues long. The full variable domain, rest sourced from reference TRBV11-2 and TRBJ1-6, is EAGVAQSPRYKIIEKRQSVAFWCNPISGHATLYWYQQILGQGPKLLIQFQNNGVVDDSQLPKDRFSAERLKGVDSTLKIQPAKLEDSAVYLCASSQGVRSPLHFGNGTRLTVT.

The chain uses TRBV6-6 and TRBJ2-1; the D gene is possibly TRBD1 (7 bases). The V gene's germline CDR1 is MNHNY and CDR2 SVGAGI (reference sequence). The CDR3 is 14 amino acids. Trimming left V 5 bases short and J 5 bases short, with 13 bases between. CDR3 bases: TGTGCCAGCAGTCGCGGGACAGTCAACAATGAGCAGTTCTTC. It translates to CASSRGTVNNEQFF.

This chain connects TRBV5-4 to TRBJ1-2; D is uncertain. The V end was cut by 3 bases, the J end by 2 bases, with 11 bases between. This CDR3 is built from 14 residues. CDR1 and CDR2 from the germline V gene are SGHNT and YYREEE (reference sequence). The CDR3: CASSSGLENYGYTF. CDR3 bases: TGTGCCAGCAGCTCAGGACTTGAAAACTATGGCTACACCTTC.

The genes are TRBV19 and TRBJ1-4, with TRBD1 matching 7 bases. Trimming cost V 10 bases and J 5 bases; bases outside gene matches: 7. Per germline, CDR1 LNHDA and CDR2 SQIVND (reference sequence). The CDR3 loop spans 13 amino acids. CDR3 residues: CATSQGLNEKLFF. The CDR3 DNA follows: TGTGCCACCTCACAGGGGTTGAATGAAAAACTGTTTTTT.

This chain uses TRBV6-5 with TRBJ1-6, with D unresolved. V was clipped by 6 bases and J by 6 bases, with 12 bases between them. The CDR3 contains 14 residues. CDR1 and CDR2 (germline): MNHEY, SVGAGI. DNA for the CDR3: TGTGCCAGCAGGGTGGGCACTCTTAATTCACCCCTCCACTTT. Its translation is CASRVGTLNSPLHF.